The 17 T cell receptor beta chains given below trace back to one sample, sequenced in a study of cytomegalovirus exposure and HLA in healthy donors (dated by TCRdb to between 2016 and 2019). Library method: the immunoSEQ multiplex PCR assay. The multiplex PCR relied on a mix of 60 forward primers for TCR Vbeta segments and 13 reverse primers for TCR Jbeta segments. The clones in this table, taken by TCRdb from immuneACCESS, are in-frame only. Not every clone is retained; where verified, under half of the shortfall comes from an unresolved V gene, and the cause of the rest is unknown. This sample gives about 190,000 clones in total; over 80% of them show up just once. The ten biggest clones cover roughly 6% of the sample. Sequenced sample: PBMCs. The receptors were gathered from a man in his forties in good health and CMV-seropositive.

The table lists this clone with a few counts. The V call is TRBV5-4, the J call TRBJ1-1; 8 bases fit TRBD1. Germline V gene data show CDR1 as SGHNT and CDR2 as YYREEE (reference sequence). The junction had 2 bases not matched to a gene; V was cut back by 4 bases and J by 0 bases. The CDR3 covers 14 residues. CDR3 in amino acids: CASSPQGVNTEAFF. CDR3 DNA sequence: TGTGCCAGCAGCCCACAGGGGGTGAACACTGAAGCTTTCTTT.

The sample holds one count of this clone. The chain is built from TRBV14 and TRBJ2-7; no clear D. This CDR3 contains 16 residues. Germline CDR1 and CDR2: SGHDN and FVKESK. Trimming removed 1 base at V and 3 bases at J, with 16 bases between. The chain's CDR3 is CASSQVGLTLDYEQYF. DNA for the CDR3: TGTGCCAGCAGCCAAGTTGGGCTAACTCTGGACTACGAGCAGTACTTC. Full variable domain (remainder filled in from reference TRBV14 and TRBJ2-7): EAGVTQFPSHSVIEKGQTVTLRCDPISGHDNLYWYRRVMGKEIKFLLHFVKESKQDESGMPNNRFLAERTGGTYSTLKVQPAELEDSGVYFCASSQVGLTLDYEQYFGPGTRLTVT.

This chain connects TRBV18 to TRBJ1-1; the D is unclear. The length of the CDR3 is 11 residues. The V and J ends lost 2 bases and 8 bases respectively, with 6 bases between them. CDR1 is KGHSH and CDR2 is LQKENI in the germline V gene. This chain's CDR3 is CASSPKQEAFF. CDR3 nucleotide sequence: TGTGCCAGCTCACCAAAACAGGAAGCTTTCTTT. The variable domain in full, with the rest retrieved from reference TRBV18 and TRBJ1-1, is NAGVMQNPRHLVRRRGQEARLRCSPMKGHSHVYWYRQLPEEGLKFMVYLQKENIIDESGMPKERFSAEFPKEGPSILRIQQVVRGDSAAYFCASSPKQEAFFGQGTRLTVV.

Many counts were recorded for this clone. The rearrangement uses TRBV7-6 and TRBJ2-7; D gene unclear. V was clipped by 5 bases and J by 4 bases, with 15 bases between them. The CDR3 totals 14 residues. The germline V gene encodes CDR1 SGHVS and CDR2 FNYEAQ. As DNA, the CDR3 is TGTGCCAGCAGCGCCCTTAACGACTGGTACGAGCAGTACTTC. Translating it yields CASSALNDWYEQYF.

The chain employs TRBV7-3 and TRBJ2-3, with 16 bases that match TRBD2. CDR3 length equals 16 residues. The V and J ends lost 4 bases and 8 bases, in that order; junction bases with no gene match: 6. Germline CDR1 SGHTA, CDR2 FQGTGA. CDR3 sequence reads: CASSSGLAGGKATQYF. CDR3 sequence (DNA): TGTGCCAGCAGCTCGGGACTAGCGGGGGGGAAGGCTACGCAGTATTTT.

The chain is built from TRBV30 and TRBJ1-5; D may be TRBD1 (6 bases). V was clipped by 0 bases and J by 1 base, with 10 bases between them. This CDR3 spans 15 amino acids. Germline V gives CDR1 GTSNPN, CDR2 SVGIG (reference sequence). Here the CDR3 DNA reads TGTGCCTGGAGTGTACAGGGCGGGAGCAATCAGCCCCAGCATTTT. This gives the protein CAWSVQGGSNQPQHF. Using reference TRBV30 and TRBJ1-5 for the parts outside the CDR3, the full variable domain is SQTIHQWPATLVQPVGSPLSLECTVEGTSNPNLYWYRQAAGRGLQLLFYSVGIGQISSEVPQNLSASRPQDRQFILSSKKLLLSDSGFYLCAWSVQGGSNQPQHFGDGTRLSIL.

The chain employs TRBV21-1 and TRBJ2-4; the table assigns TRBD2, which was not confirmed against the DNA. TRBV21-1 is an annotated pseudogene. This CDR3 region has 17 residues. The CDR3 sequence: CASSKEALAASKNIQYF. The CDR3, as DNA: TGTGCCAGCAGCAAAGAGGCACTAGCGGCTTCCAAAAACATTCAGTACTTC.

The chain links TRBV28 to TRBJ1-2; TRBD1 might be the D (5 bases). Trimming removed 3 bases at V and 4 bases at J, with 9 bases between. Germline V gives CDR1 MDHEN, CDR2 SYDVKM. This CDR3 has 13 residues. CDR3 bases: TGTGCCAGCAGTTTGGGGGGTCCCTATGGCTACACCTTC. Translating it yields CASSLGGPYGYTF.

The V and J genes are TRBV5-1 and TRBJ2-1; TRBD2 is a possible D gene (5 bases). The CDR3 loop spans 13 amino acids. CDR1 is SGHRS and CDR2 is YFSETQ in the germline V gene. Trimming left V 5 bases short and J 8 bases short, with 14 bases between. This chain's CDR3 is CASRLEVFDEQFF. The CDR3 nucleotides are TGCGCCAGCAGACTAGAGGTTTTCGATGAGCAGTTCTTC.

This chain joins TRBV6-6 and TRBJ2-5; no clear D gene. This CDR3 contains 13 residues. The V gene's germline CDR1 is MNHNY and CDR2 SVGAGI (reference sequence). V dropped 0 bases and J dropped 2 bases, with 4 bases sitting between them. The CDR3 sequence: CASSYSSQETQYF. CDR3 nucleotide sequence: TGTGCCAGCAGTTACTCGTCTCAAGAGACCCAGTACTTC.

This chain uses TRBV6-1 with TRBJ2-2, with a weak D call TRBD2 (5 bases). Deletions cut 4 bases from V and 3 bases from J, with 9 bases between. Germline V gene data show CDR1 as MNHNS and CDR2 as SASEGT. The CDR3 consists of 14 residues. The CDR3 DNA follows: TGTGCCAGCAGTGGAGGGTTAGACACCGGGGAGCTGTTTTTT. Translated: CASSGGLDTGELFF.

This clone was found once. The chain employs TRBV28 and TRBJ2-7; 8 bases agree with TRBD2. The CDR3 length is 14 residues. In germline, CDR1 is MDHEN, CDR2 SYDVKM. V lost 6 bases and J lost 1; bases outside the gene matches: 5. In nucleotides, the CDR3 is TGTGCCAGCAGCCGGGAGGGAGGATCCTACGAGCAGTACTTC. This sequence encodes CASSREGGSYEQYF. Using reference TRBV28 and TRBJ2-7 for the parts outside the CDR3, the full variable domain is DVKVTQSSRYLVKRTGEKVFLECVQDMDHENMFWYRQDPGLGLRLIYFSYDVKMKEKGDIPEGYSVSREKKERFSLILESASTNQTSMYLCASSREGGSYEQYFGPGTRLTVT.

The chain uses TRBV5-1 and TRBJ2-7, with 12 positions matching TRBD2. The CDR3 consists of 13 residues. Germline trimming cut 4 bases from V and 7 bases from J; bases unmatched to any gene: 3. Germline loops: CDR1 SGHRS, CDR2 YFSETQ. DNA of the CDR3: TGCGCCAGCAGCACGGGACTAGCGGGTGAGCAGTACTTC. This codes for CASSTGLAGEQYF.

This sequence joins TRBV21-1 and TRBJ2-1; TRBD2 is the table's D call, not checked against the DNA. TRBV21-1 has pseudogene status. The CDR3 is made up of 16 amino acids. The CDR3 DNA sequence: TGTGCCAGCAGCAAACTTTCAGGAGGGGGGGCTAATGAGCAGTTCTTC. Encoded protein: CASSKLSGGGANEQFF.

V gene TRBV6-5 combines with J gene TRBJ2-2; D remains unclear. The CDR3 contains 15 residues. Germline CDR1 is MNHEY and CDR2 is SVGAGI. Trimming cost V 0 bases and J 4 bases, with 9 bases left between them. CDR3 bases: TGTGCCAGCAGTTACTCCACGGGTCCCACCGGGGAGCTGTTTTTT. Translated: CASSYSTGPTGELFF.

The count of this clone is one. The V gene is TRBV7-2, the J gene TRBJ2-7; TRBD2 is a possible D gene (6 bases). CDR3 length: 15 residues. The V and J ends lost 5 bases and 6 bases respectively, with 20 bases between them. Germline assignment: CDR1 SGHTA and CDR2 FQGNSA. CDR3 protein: CASSARGLTPSEQYF. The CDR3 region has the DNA TGTGCCAGCAGCGCCCGGGGACTCACACCGTCCGAGCAGTACTTC.

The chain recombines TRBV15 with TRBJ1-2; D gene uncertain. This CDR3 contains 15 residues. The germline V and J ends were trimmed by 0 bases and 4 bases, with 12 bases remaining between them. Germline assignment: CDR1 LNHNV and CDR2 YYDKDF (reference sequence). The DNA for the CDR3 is TGTGCCACCAGCAGAGATCTTGTGGTGGCCTATGGCTACACCTTC. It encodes CATSRDLVVAYGYTF.